Listed below are T cell receptor beta chains from one sample, sequenced in a study of blood T cells in healthy people across ages. TCRdb reprocessed the 5' RACE reads via MiXCR and lists one record per CDR3 protein. Of about 1,400,000 distinct CDR3 sequences in the sample, 45% to 70% are singletons; the top ten hold 6.5% to 8.5%. The sequenced sample consisted of blood. The receptors were gathered from a man aged 18 to 29 in good health. CDR3s include the opening cysteine and the closing phenylalanine or tryptophan. D genes are given only for firm matches. Expanded clones are given a class, and other clones once, few, many or no size at all.

V gene: TRBV7-2; clone size: once; D gene: .; J gene: TRBJ1-1; CDR3 DNA: TGTGCCAGCAGCCCACGACAGAGGGGGAACACTGAAGCTTTCTTT; CDR3 protein: CASSPRQRGNTEAFF
V gene: TRBV12-3/TRBV12-4; clone size: .; D gene: .; J gene: TRBJ2-5; CDR3 DNA: TGTGCCAGCAGTCGACAGGAGTCTGGCGGGACCCAGTACTTC; CDR3 protein: CASSRQESGGTQYF
V gene: TRBV4-3; clone size: few; D gene: .; J gene: TRBJ2-1; CDR3 DNA: TGCGCCAGCAGCCAACGTGGCGGGGACTACAATGAGCAGTTCTTC; CDR3 protein: CASSQRGGDYNEQFF
V gene: TRBV14; clone size: .; D gene: .; J gene: TRBJ2-7; CDR3 DNA: TGTGCCAGCAGCCAAGAACCCGGGGTAGCGGAAGTTCGTTCCTACGAGCAGTACTTC; CDR3 protein: CASSQEPGVAEVRSYEQYF
V gene: TRBV4-1; clone size: .; D gene: TRBD2; J gene: TRBJ2-1; CDR3 DNA: TGCGCCAGCAGCCCAAGGACTAGCGGGAGGGTACCCAATGAGCAGTTCTTC; CDR3 protein: CASSPRTSGRVPNEQFF
V gene: TRBV2; clone size: once; D gene: TRBD1; J gene: TRBJ1-6; CDR3 DNA: TGTGCCAGCAGGAAGGACAGGGTGAATTCACCCCTCCACTTT; CDR3 protein: CASRKDRVNSPLHF
V gene: TRBV29-1; clone size: .; D gene: TRBD2; J gene: TRBJ2-5; CDR3 DNA: TGCAGCGGGGAGATTTGGACTAGGGAGACCCAGTACTTC; CDR3 protein: CSGEIWTRETQYF
V gene: TRBV20-1; clone size: .; D gene: TRBD2; J gene: TRBJ2-1; CDR3 DNA: TGCAGTGCTAGGATGTCTAGCGGGGGACACTACAATGAGCAGTTCTTC; CDR3 protein: CSARMSSGGHYNEQFF
V gene: TRBV20-1; clone size: .; D gene: .; J gene: TRBJ1-2; CDR3 DNA: TGCAGTGCTAGAGACCTCATAGGCTACACCTTC; CDR3 protein: CSARDLIGYTF
V gene: TRBV7-2; clone size: few; D gene: .; J gene: TRBJ1-2; CDR3 DNA: TGTGCCAGCAGACTCGACAGAAACAACTATGGCTACACCTTC; CDR3 protein: CASRLDRNNYGYTF